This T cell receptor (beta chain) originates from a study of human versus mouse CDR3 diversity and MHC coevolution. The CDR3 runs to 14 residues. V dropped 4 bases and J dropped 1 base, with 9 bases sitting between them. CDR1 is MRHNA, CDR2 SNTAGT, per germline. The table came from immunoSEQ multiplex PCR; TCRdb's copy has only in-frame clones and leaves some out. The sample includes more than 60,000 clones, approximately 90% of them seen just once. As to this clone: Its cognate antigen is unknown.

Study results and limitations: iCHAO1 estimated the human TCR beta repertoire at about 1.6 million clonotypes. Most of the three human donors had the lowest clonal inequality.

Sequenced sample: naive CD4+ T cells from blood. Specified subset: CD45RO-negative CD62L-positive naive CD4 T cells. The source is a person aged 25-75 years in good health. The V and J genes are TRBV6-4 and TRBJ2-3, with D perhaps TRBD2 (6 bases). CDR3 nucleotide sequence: TGTGCCAGCAGTGCGGAGGGTGGCACAGATACGCAGTATTTT. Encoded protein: CASSAEGGTDTQYF.